Below are 21 T cell receptor beta chains sequenced from a single sample in a study of identical twins. MiXCR, applied by TCRdb to the 5' RACE reads, yields one record per CDR3 protein. The sample lists roughly 700,000 distinct CDR3 sequences, over 8.5% occurring once. The same specimen was also included in a second study, on yellow fever vaccine responses in identical twins.

Specimen: PBMCs. All receptors derive from a woman between 18 and 29 years old in good health.

This clonotype was picked up a small number of times. This chain joins TRBV20-1 and TRBJ2-7, with 8 bases fitting TRBD2. This CDR3 is built from 15 residues. With V trimmed by 1 base and J by 0 bases, 5 bases remained unmatched. Per germline, CDR1 DFQATT and CDR2 SNEGSKA (reference sequence). The CDR3 DNA is TGCAGTGCTAGAGCATCCGGGACTAGCTCCTACGAGCAGTACTTC. Translated, it gives CSARASGTSSYEQYF.

This clonotype was seen a few times. The chain couples TRBV15 to TRBJ2-7, with 7 nucleotides matching TRBD1. Germline values: CDR1 LNHNV, CDR2 YYDKDF (reference sequence). J was trimmed by 5 bases and V by 3 bases; bases with no gene match: 7. There are 14 residues in the CDR3. The CDR3 is CATSSRQGRNEQYF. Here the CDR3 DNA reads TGTGCCACCAGCAGCCGACAGGGTCGCAACGAGCAGTACTTC.

This clonotype has a count of ten or more. This CDR3 reads CASRVGGKGDTQYF. CDR3 nucleotide sequence: TGTGCCAGCAGGGTGGGGGGCAAAGGGGATACGCAGTATTTT. The chain recombines TRBV12-3 or TRBV12-4 with TRBJ2-3, with D perhaps TRBD1 or TRBD2 (6 bases each). Trimming cost V 6 bases and J 6 bases, with 16 bases left between them. This CDR3 is 14 amino acids long.

This sequence joins TRBV11-2 and TRBJ2-7; D may be TRBD2 (6 bases). Germline V CDR1 and CDR2: SGHAT, FQNNGV. The V and J ends lost 2 bases and 4 bases respectively, with 12 bases between them. The CDR3 sequence is 14 residues long. The chain's CDR3 is CASSLYGTGYEQYF. CDR3 nucleotides: TGTGCCAGCAGCTTATACGGGACTGGTTACGAGCAGTACTTC.

Ten or more counts support this clonotype. The gene calls are TRBV11-2 and TRBJ2-2; D gene ambiguous. The V and J ends lost 3 bases and 11 bases respectively, with 4 bases between them. Germline-derived CDR1 and CDR2 are SGHAT and FQNNGV. CDR3 length: 10 residues. The CDR3 region is CASSFVELFF. The CDR3 nucleotides read TGTGCCAGCAGCTTTGTTGAGCTGTTTTTT.

This clonotype was recorded at least ten times. The chain links TRBV25-1 to TRBJ2-1; 8 bases fit TRBD1. The V gene end was trimmed by 7 bases and the J gene end by 6 bases; junction bases not matched to a gene: 14. CDR3 length equals 16 residues. CDR1 MGHDK and CDR2 SYGVNS come from the germline V gene. CDR3 coding DNA: TGTGCCAGCAAGGGAAGGCGACAGGGGAATGGCAATGAGCAGTTCTTC. Amino acid sequence: CASKGRRQGNGNEQFF.

J is TRBJ2-1 and V is TRBV20-1; 10 nucleotides agree with TRBD2. The CDR3 consists of 16 residues. CDR1 and CDR2 from the germline V gene are DFQATT and SNEGSKA (reference sequence). The ends lost 3 bases at V and 1 base at J; junction bases unmatched: 6. The CDR3 coding sequence is TGCAGTGCTAGGGGAGGGACTAGCGCATCCTACAATGAGCAGTTCTTC. Its translation is CSARGGTSASYNEQFF.

This clonotype was seen repeatedly, ten times or more. V is TRBV5-1 and J is TRBJ2-7, with no clear D. The CDR3 covers 13 residues. Germline CDR1 and CDR2: SGHRS and YFSETQ. V dropped 3 bases and J dropped 9 bases, with 16 bases sitting between them. CDR3 bases: TGCGCCAGCAGCTATGACGCCCATTCGGGGCAGTACTTC. Encoded protein: CASSYDAHSGQYF. Combining the CDR3 with reference TRBV5-1 and TRBJ2-7 gives the whole variable domain KAGVTQTPRYLIKTRGQQVTLSCSPISGHRSVSWYQQTPGQGLQFLFEYFSETQRNKGNFPGRFSGRQFSNSRSEMNVSTLELGDSALYLCASSYDAHSGQYFGPGTRLTVT.

Many counts were recorded for this clonotype. The V gene is TRBV18, the J gene TRBJ2-7; D is unclear. CDR1 and CDR2 from the germline V gene are KGHSH and LQKENI. Trimming left V 3 bases short and J 6 bases short, with 18 bases between. This CDR3 region has 15 residues. The CDR3 spells CASSPLVGDKGEQYF. In DNA, the CDR3 is TGTGCCAGCTCACCTCTAGTTGGGGATAAAGGCGAGCAGTACTTC.

This clonotype was observed a few times. The V gene is TRBV7-8, the J gene TRBJ2-1; TRBD1 aligns across 11 bases. CDR3 length equals 15 residues. V gave up 2 bases and J gave up 8 bases; unmatched junction bases: 5. CDR1 and CDR2 (germline): SGHVS, FQNEAQ. The CDR3: CASSLSGTGGYEQFF. DNA for the CDR3: TGTGCCAGCAGCTTATCAGGGACAGGGGGATATGAGCAGTTCTTC. The full variable domain, its missing parts supplied by reference TRBV7-8 and TRBJ2-1, is GAGVSQSPRYKVAKRGQDVALRCDPISGHVSLFWYQQALGQGPEFLTYFQNEAQLDKSGLPSDRFFAERPEGSVSTLKIQRTQQEDSAVYLCASSLSGTGGYEQFFGPGTRLTVL.

This clonotype was picked up many times. The chain links TRBV7-9 to TRBJ2-5; D possibly corresponds to TRBD1 (5 bases). CDR3 length: 13 residues. Trimming cost V 6 bases and J 5 bases, with 13 bases left between them. From germline, CDR1 is SEHNR and CDR2 FQNEAQ (reference sequence). The CDR3 is CASSPDSEETQYF. The CDR3, as DNA: TGTGCCAGCAGTCCCGACAGTGAGGAGACCCAGTACTTC.

In its sample, this clonotype was seen a few times. The J gene is TRBJ2-2, the V gene TRBV11-3; D is perhaps TRBD1 or TRBD2 (5 bases each). The CDR3 has 15 amino acids. Per the germline V gene, CDR1 is SGHNT and CDR2 is YENEEA. With 4 bases removed from V and 2 bases from J, the gap between germline ends came to 11 bases. The chain's CDR3 is CASSSPRDNTGELFF. The CDR3 region has the DNA TGTGCCAGCAGCTCTCCCAGGGACAACACCGGGGAGCTGTTTTTT.

In this sample, this clonotype turned up a few times. The rearrangement links TRBV20-1 to TRBJ2-5, with 15 bases fitting TRBD2. The V gene end was trimmed by 6 bases and the J gene end by 5 bases; junction bases not matched to a gene: 1. CDR1 DFQATT and CDR2 SNEGSKA come from the germline V gene (reference sequence). The CDR3 is 13 residues long. CDR3 nucleotides: TGCAGTGCGGGGACTAGCGGGGGGGAGACCCAGTACTTC. Translation: CSAGTSGGETQYF.

A few counts support this clonotype. The chain combines TRBV6-5 with TRBJ2-2; D tentatively reads TRBD1 or TRBD2 (6 bases each). Germline V gene sequence: CDR1 MNHEY, CDR2 SVGAGI. The CDR3 totals 17 residues. V was shortened by 2 bases and J by 4 bases, with 17 bases between the two germline ends. CDR3 residues: CASSYRLKGGSTGELFF. The CDR3 DNA sequence: TGTGCCAGCAGTTACCGACTCAAGGGGGGCTCCACCGGGGAGCTGTTTTTT.

The chain couples TRBV7-2 to TRBJ2-6; perhaps D is TRBD1 or TRBD2 (5 bases each). Trimming left V 1 base short and J 2 bases short, with 9 bases between. This CDR3 is built from 16 residues. CDR1 is SGHTA and CDR2 is FQGNSA in the germline V gene. Here the CDR3 reads CASSLDGGAGANVLTF. DNA of the CDR3: TGTGCCAGCAGCTTAGATGGGGGTGCTGGGGCCAACGTCCTGACTTTC.

This clonotype appeared many times. J is TRBJ2-2 and V is TRBV14, with a weak D call TRBD2 (6 bases). CDR1 is SGHDN, CDR2 FVKESK, per germline. The germline V and J ends were trimmed by 3 bases and 3 bases, with 14 bases remaining between them. There are 16 residues in the CDR3. Here the CDR3 DNA reads TGTGCCAGCAGCCATTCAATGGCGGGACACACCGGGGAGCTGTTTTTT. This codes for CASSHSMAGHTGELFF.

This clonotype was found a few times. The J gene is TRBJ2-2, the V gene TRBV10-3; TRBD2 might be the D (5 bases). Germline CDR1 is ENHRY and CDR2 is SYGVKD. Trimming pared 6 bases from V and 10 bases from J, leaving 15 bases between. This CDR3 has 13 amino acids. The CDR3 DNA reads TGTGCCATCAGCCGGACGGGGTTGGAGGAGCTGTTTTTT. This encodes CAISRTGLEELFF.

This clonotype was counted between two and nine times. The gene calls are TRBV5-5 and TRBJ1-6, with D perhaps matching TRBD1 (5 bases). This CDR3 has 15 residues. The germline gives CDR1 SGHKS, CDR2 YYEKEE (reference sequence). Deletions cut 0 bases from V and 7 bases from J, with 11 bases between. The CDR3 DNA reads as TGTGCCAGCAGCTTGGAGATGTGGGGGAATTCACCCCTCCACTTT. It encodes CASSLEMWGNSPLHF.

This clonotype came up many times. The chain employs TRBV10-3 and TRBJ2-5; TRBD1 agrees at 7 bases. J gave up 1 base and V 2 bases, and 4 bases lay outside the gene matches. The CDR3 contains 15 residues. The germline gives CDR1 ENHRY, CDR2 SYGVKD. CDR3 amino acids: CAISESRDSQETQYF. Written as DNA, the CDR3 is TGTGCCATCAGTGAGAGCCGGGACAGCCAAGAGACCCAGTACTTC.

This chain uses TRBV20-1 with TRBJ2-1; TRBD1 is a possible D gene (5 bases). The germline gives CDR1 DFQATT, CDR2 SNEGSKA (reference sequence). V shed 6 bases and J shed 4 bases, with 13 bases lying between them. CDR3 length equals 13 residues. The CDR3 DNA sequence: TGCAGTGCCCCCGACAGAGTATACAATGAGCAGTTCTTC. It encodes CSAPDRVYNEQFF.

There are many counts of this clonotype. The rearrangement joins TRBV29-1 to TRBJ2-2; unclear D gene. The length of the CDR3 is 12 residues. Germline loops: CDR1 SQVTM, CDR2 ANQGSEA. The V and J ends lost 2 bases and 4 bases respectively, with 5 bases between them. CDR3 coding DNA: TGCAGCGTTGAACTCTCCACCGGGGAGCTGTTTTTT. This sequence encodes CSVELSTGELFF.